This section outlines one T cell receptor (beta chain) sequence together with its context. Per the germline V gene, CDR1 is LNHDA and CDR2 is SQIVND (reference sequence). Between the trimmed V and J ends, which lost 0 bases and 1 base, there was a span of 10 bases. This CDR3 has 16 amino acids. This specimen belongs to a study of T cell changes during pregnancy in multiple sclerosis. Using immunoSEQ multiplex PCR, the repertoire was profiled, and TCRdb retains in-frame clones only, with some absent. The data contain 60,000 to 70,000 clones, more than 85% of them singletons. The V gene is TRBV19, the J gene TRBJ1-5, with D uncertain. This TCR came from a female donor with multiple sclerosis, enrolled in a pregnancy study. The specimen was peripheral blood, collected in the second trimester of pregnancy. CDR3 protein: CASSIDEFRSNQPQHF. In DNA form, the CDR3 reads TGTGCCAGTAGTATAGATGAGTTTCGGAGCAATCAGCCCCAGCATTTT.